Detailed here is one TCR beta chain. Its antigen is unknown. The CDR3 sequence is 16 residues long. Trimming took 1 base from V and 0 from J, leaving 8 bases between them. Per germline, CDR1 SGHKS and CDR2 YYEKEE (reference sequence). These data belong to a study of cytomegalovirus exposure and HLA in healthy donors. The study's findings and limits: CMV serostatus alone was available as immune exposure information. Sequencing depth across donors, presence/absence analyses assumed, was roughly uniform. What TCR beta sequences reportedly achieved was accurate prediction of HLA-A and HLA-B alleles in most subjects. Among the sequence variants, a highly shared cluster was likely an artifact of sequencing.

Vbeta (60) and Jbeta (13) primers were used in the PCR. Sequencing used immunoSEQ multiplex PCR; TCRdb keeps in-frame clones, though not all of them. The table for this sample gives some 130,000 clones. The rearrangement uses TRBV5-5 and TRBJ2-6; D gene ambiguous. Input material: PBMCs. The sequence derives from a man between 18 and 35 years old in good health and CMV-seronegative. The CDR3 here is CASSLTASSGANVLTF. In DNA, the CDR3 is TGTGCCAGCAGCTTGACAGCCAGCTCTGGGGCCAACGTCCTGACTTTC.